These 28 T cell receptor beta chains came from one sample sequenced in a study of blood T cell repertoires in COVID-19. This table comes from immunoSEQ multiplex PCR, and its TCRdb copy is limited to in-frame clones, with some not included. The sample yields roughly 190,000 clones, 80% seen once. The sequencing input was peripheral blood. Receptors were obtained from a man aged 55 to 70 with acute or convalescent COVID-19.

In its sample, this clone was seen a few times. V is TRBV2 and J is TRBJ2-1, with no clear D. Between the trimmed V and J ends, which lost 6 bases and 10 bases, there was a span of 10 bases. From germline, CDR1 is SNHLY and CDR2 FYNNEI. This CDR3 spans 11 amino acids. The CDR3 is CASRGGLEQFF. The CDR3 DNA is TGTGCCAGCAGAGGTGGGCTAGAGCAGTTCTTC. Full variable domain (missing parts from reference TRBV2 and TRBJ2-1): EPEVTQTPSHQVTQMGQEVILRCVPISNHLYFYWYRQILGQKVEFLVSFYNNEISEKSEIFDDQFSVERPDGSNFTLKIRSTKLEDSAMYFCASRGGLEQFFGPGTRLTVL.

V gene TRBV6-5 combines with J gene TRBJ1-5; the D gene is possibly TRBD1 (5 bases). V lost 7 bases, J lost 3 bases, and 10 bases lay in between. The CDR3 is 13 amino acids. In germline, CDR1 is MNHEY, CDR2 SVGAGI. In DNA, the CDR3 is TGTGCCAGCATGGGGCAGCACAATCAGCCCCAGCATTTT. This sequence encodes CASMGQHNQPQHF.

The gene calls are TRBV3-1 (or the pseudogene TRBV3-2) and TRBJ2-7; TRBD1 aligns across 9 bases. Trimming cost V 5 bases and J 5 bases; bases outside gene matches: 13. The CDR3 spans 16 residues. Germline CDR1 reads LGHDT; CDR2 reads YNNKEL (reference sequence). The DNA of the CDR3 is TGTGCCAGCAGCTGGTCTCCGGGACAGGGTTTGCACGAGCAGTACTTC. The encoded protein is CASSWSPGQGLHEQYF.

The chain is built from TRBV4-2 and TRBJ2-7; TRBD2 might be the D (6 bases). Looked up from germline, CDR1 is LGHNA and CDR2 is YNFKEQ. V lost 0 bases and J 13 bases, leaving 22 bases between the germline ends. This CDR3 is 15 amino acids long. The CDR3 here is CASSQEWGTLDRCYF. CDR3 sequence (DNA): TGTGCCAGCAGCCAAGAATGGGGGACTCTCGATCGCTGCTACTTC.

This clone appeared many times. The CDR3 loop is CASSKTGANQPQHF. The DNA of the CDR3 is TGTGCCAGCAGCAAGACAGGGGCGAATCAGCCCCAGCATTTT. V and J are TRBV6-5 and TRBJ1-5; 8 nucleotides line up with TRBD1. V trimming: 6 bases; J trimming: 4 bases; junction bases outside the gene matches: 5. Germline V lookup: CDR1 MNHEY, CDR2 SVGAGI. CDR3 length: 14 amino acids.

V usage is TRBV5-5 and J usage is TRBJ2-7; 8 nucleotides line up with TRBD2. J was trimmed by 1 base and V by 2 bases; bases with no gene match: 5. CDR1 and CDR2 (germline): SGHKS, YYEKEE (reference sequence). The CDR3 runs 15 residues. The CDR3 DNA reads TGTGCCAGCAGCTTTAGCGGGGTCCATTCCTACGAGCAGTACTTC. It yields the protein CASSFSGVHSYEQYF.

This chain joins TRBV3-1 (or the pseudogene TRBV3-2) and TRBJ2-5; 10 nucleotides align to TRBD2. With 0 bases clipped from V and 3 bases from J, the junction kept 16 bases outside the gene matches. This CDR3 is 20 amino acids long. Germline loops: CDR1 LGHDT, CDR2 YNNKEL (reference sequence). CDR3 coding DNA: TGTGCCAGCAGCCAAGAGATAGCTAGCGGGAGTCCCTTAGCAGAAGAGACCCAGTACTTC. It is translated as CASSQEIASGSPLAEETQYF.

There are many counts of this clone. The V and J genes are TRBV5-1 and TRBJ2-1, with 8 bases that match TRBD2. Germline loops: CDR1 SGHRS, CDR2 YFSETQ. The V segment lost 0 bases and the J segment 9 bases; nucleotides outside the gene matches: 5. The CDR3 consists of 14 residues. The CDR3 nucleotides are TGCGCCAGCAGCTTGGGTGTAGCGGGGTTTGAGCAGTTCTTC. Translation: CASSLGVAGFEQFF.

This clone was recorded only once. The chain combines TRBV29-1 with TRBJ2-2, with TRBD1 matching 7 bases. V was pared by 6 bases and J by 6 bases, with 13 bases of the junction left unmatched. Per germline, CDR1 SQVTM and CDR2 ANQGSEA. The CDR3 has 15 amino acids. The CDR3: CSVHYRGSGAGELFF. CDR3 bases: TGCAGCGTACACTACAGGGGTTCGGGTGCCGGGGAGCTGTTTTTT.

This clone was picked up a small number of times. The J gene is TRBJ1-3, the V gene TRBV12-5, with TRBD1 as a possible D gene (6 bases). Germline CDR1 and CDR2: LGHNT and FRNRAP. Trimming removed 6 bases at V and 0 bases at J, with 9 bases between. The CDR3 spans 14 residues. CDR3 in DNA: TGTGCTAGTGGAACAGGGACCTCTGGAAACACCATATATTTT. Residues: CASGTGTSGNTIYF.

The rearrangement uses TRBV9 and TRBJ2-7; the match to TRBD1 covers 7 bases. This CDR3 comprises 15 residues. CDR1 and CDR2 (germline): SGDLS, YYNGEE. V was pared by 3 bases and J by 3 bases, with 9 bases of the junction left unmatched. The CDR3 sequence: CASSERDRLDYEQYF. CDR3 DNA sequence: TGTGCCAGCAGCGAACGGGACAGACTTGACTACGAGCAGTACTTC.

The chain employs TRBV3-1 (or the pseudogene TRBV3-2) and TRBJ2-3; 13 bases are shared with TRBD2. CDR1 is LGHDT and CDR2 is YNNKEL in the germline V gene (reference sequence). The J segment lost 2 bases and the V segment lost 5 bases, leaving 7 bases of the junction unmatched. The CDR3 sequence is 17 residues long. The CDR3 region is CASSLRLAGGLTDTQYF. The CDR3 DNA is TGTGCCAGCAGCTTACGACTAGCGGGGGGTCTCACAGATACGCAGTATTTT.

CDR3 region: CASSPRLAGPTYNEQFF. As DNA, the CDR3 is TGTGCCAGTAGTCCGCGACTAGCGGGTCCGACCTACAATGAGCAGTTCTTC. V gene TRBV19 combines with J gene TRBJ2-1; 10 bases align to TRBD2. V trimming: 5 bases; J trimming: 2 bases; junction bases outside the gene matches: 9. From germline, CDR1 is LNHDA and CDR2 SQIVND (reference sequence). CDR3 size: 17 residues.

The chain has TRBV11-2 and TRBJ2-7, with TRBD1 matching 9 bases. Germline V gene sequence: CDR1 SGHAT, CDR2 FQNNGV. CDR3 length equals 15 residues. Trimming cost V 5 bases and J 7 bases; bases outside gene matches: 12. The CDR3 bases are TGTGCCAGCAGCGGCCGAAGGGACAGGGTGAGGGAGCAGTACTTC. Translating gives CASSGRRDRVREQYF.

This chain connects TRBV4-1 to TRBJ2-3; TRBD1 matches at 8 bases. This CDR3 has 15 amino acids. The germline gives CDR1 MGHRA, CDR2 YSYEKL. Trimming at V came to 4 bases and at J to 2 bases, leaving 5 bases not matched to a gene. CDR3: CASSPGQGDTDTQYF. The CDR3, as DNA: TGCGCCAGCAGCCCCGGACAGGGAGACACAGATACGCAGTATTTT.

The V call is TRBV18, the J call TRBJ2-7; 11 nucleotides align to TRBD1. The CDR3 spans 14 residues. Per germline, CDR1 KGHSH and CDR2 LQKENI. J gave up 12 bases and V 3 bases, and 10 bases lay outside the gene matches. The CDR3 loop is CASSPEDRGLPRYF. The CDR3 DNA sequence: TGTGCCAGCTCACCCGAGGACAGGGGGCTCCCTCGGTACTTC. The full variable domain, completed using reference TRBV18 and TRBJ2-7, is NAGVMQNPRHLVRRRGQEARLRCSPMKGHSHVYWYRQLPEEGLKFMVYLQKENIIDESGMPKERFSAEFPKEGPSILRIQQVVRGDSAAYFCASSPEDRGLPRYFGPGTRLTVT.

This clone was observed a single time. The gene calls are TRBV5-1 and TRBJ2-3, with a tentative D call TRBD2 (5 bases). Germline V gene sequence: CDR1 SGHRS, CDR2 YFSETQ. V shed 0 bases and J shed 6 bases, with 14 bases lying between them. The CDR3 loop spans 15 amino acids. The CDR3 loop is CASSLASGVGDTQYF. The CDR3 nucleotides read TGCGCCAGCAGCTTGGCTTCCGGGGTAGGCGATACGCAGTATTTT.

This chain joins TRBV6-4 and TRBJ1-2, with unresolved D. Germline V gene data show CDR1 as MRHNA and CDR2 as SNTAGT. This CDR3 comprises 14 residues. Trimming took 5 bases from V and 1 from J, leaving 11 bases between them. CDR3 sequence reads: CASSTSAFNYGYTF. CDR3 in DNA: TGTGCCAGCAGTACGAGTGCATTTAACTATGGCTACACCTTC.

CDR3: CASSSGTVNTGELFF. Written as DNA, the CDR3 is TGTGCCAGCAGCTCCGGGACAGTTAACACCGGGGAGCTGTTTTTT. This rearrangement joins TRBV7-3 to TRBJ2-2; 7 bases are shared with TRBD1. The CDR3 consists of 15 residues. The V segment lost 4 bases and the J segment 2 bases; nucleotides outside the gene matches: 4. The germline V gene has CDR1 SGHTA and CDR2 FQGTGA.

The chain joins TRBV11-2 to TRBJ2-3; D is unclear. V was shortened by 4 bases and J by 5 bases, with 7 bases between the two germline ends. Germline V CDR1 and CDR2: SGHAT, FQNNGV. The CDR3 contains 12 residues. The CDR3 sequence: CASSSFRDTQYF. CDR3 sequence (DNA): TGTGCCAGCAGCTCCTTCCGAGATACGCAGTATTTT.

This clone is a singleton in its sample. This chain joins TRBV7-3 and TRBJ1-4; no reliable D call. V was shortened by 2 bases and J by 4 bases, with 11 bases between the two germline ends. Germline lookup yields CDR1 SGHTA and CDR2 FQGTGA. The CDR3 has 15 amino acids. The CDR3, as DNA: TGTGCCAGCAGCTTAGGTGGAGGTATTAATGAAAAACTGTTTTTT. Its protein is CASSLGGGINEKLFF. The full variable domain, its missing parts supplied by reference TRBV7-3 and TRBJ1-4, is GAGVSQTPSNKVTEKGKYVELRCDPISGHTALYWYRQSLGQGPEFLIYFQGTGAADDSGLPNDRFFAVRPEGSVSTLKIQRTERGDSAVYLCASSLGGGINEKLFFGSGTQLSVL.

This chain joins TRBV7-6 and TRBJ2-1; 12 bases map to TRBD1. Germline V gene data show CDR1 as SGHVS and CDR2 as FNYEAQ. CDR3 length: 16 residues. Trimming removed 2 bases from V and 9 bases from J; junction bases left unmatched: 8. CDR3: CASSLLTGQGAGEQFF. The CDR3 coding sequence is TGTGCCAGCAGCTTATTAACGGGACAGGGGGCAGGTGAGCAGTTCTTC.

V and J are TRBV12-3 or TRBV12-4 and TRBJ1-1; a possible D gene is TRBD1 (6 bases). This CDR3 has 13 amino acids. The V and J ends lost 6 bases and 5 bases respectively, with 13 bases between them. CDR3 in DNA: TGTGCCAGCAGAATTAGGGGGGGTACTGAAGCTTTCTTT. It specifies CASRIRGGTEAFF.

The genes are TRBV18 and TRBJ1-4, with 10 bases fitting TRBD1. The germline V gene encodes CDR1 KGHSH and CDR2 LQKENI. There are 17 residues in the CDR3. Unmatched junction bases numbered 4, after V lost 3 bases and J lost 0 bases. In DNA form, the CDR3 reads TGTGCCAGCTCACCCTACGGACAGGGGGCAACTAATGAAAAACTGTTTTTT. Amino acid sequence: CASSPYGQGATNEKLFF. Variable domain in full (rest from reference TRBV18 and TRBJ1-4): NAGVMQNPRHLVRRRGQEARLRCSPMKGHSHVYWYRQLPEEGLKFMVYLQKENIIDESGMPKERFSAEFPKEGPSILRIQQVVRGDSAAYFCASSPYGQGATNEKLFFGSGTQLSVL.

The chain couples TRBV23-1 to TRBJ2-7; 7 bases line up with TRBD1. TRBV23-1 carries the ORF label, with uncertain function. The trim removed 4 bases at V and 0 bases at J, leaving 3 bases unmatched. There are 14 residues in the CDR3. The CDR3 loop reads CASSLDRDSYEQYF. CDR3 sequence (DNA): TGCGCCAGCAGTCTTGACAGGGACTCCTACGAGCAGTACTTC.

The CDR3 spells CATSGISGVSYNEQFF. The CDR3 region has the DNA TGTGCCACCAGTGGGATTAGCGGAGTCTCCTACAATGAGCAGTTCTTC. The chain employs TRBV24-1 and TRBJ2-1, with D possibly matching TRBD2 (6 bases). The CDR3 totals 16 residues. CDR1 and CDR2 from the germline V gene are KGHDR and SFDVKD. The V end was cut by 5 bases, the J end by 0 bases, with 13 bases between.

The chain links TRBV6-6 to TRBJ2-1; TRBD1 is a possible D gene (5 bases). Germline values: CDR1 MNHNY, CDR2 SVGAGI (reference sequence). The V end lost 6 bases, the J end lost 8 bases, and 11 bases lay between the germline ends. The CDR3 has 12 amino acids. In DNA, the CDR3 is TGTGCCAGCAGCCTCGACAGCGATGAGCAGTTCTTC. Translated: CASSLDSDEQFF.

The chain has TRBV18 and TRBJ2-7; 10 bases align to TRBD2. Trimming took 0 bases from V and 6 from J; bases not matched to a gene: 11. Per the germline V gene, CDR1 is KGHSH and CDR2 is LQKENI. The CDR3 totals 17 residues. The CDR3 loop is CASSPPQRGGWMGEQYF. The DNA for the CDR3 is TGTGCCAGCTCACCACCTCAGCGGGGGGGCTGGATGGGCGAGCAGTACTTC.